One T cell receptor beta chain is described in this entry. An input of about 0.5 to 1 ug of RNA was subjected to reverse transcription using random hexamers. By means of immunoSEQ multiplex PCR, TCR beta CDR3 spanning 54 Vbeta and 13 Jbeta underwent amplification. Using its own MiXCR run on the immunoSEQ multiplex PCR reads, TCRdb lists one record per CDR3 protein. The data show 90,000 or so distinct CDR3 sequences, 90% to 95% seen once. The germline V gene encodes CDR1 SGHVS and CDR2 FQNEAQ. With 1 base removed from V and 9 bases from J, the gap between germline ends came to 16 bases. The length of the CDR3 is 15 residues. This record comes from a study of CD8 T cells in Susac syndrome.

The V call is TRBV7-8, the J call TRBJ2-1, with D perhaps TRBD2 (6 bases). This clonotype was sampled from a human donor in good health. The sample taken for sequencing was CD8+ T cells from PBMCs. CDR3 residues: CASSLVGGGDVEQFF. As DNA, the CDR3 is TGTGCCAGCAGCTTAGTGGGGGGTGGAGACGTTGAGCAGTTCTTC.